This entry concerns a single T cell receptor (beta chain). This sample was included in a study of T cells in narcolepsy. The CDR3 has 15 residues. J lost 6 bases, V lost 4 bases, and 6 bases had no gene match. Germline values: CDR1 SGHTA, CDR2 FQGNSA. Some clones are missing from TCRdb's copy, which holds only in-frame ones; the method was immunoSEQ multiplex PCR. The sample lists tens of thousands of clones, approximately 80% seen once, with roughly 3.2% in the top ten. The receptor's source is a human donor with narcolepsy. Sequencing was performed on CD45RA- memory CD4+ T cells from PBMCs. The chain joins TRBV7-2 to TRBJ1-6, with 7 nucleotides matching TRBD1. The CDR3 DNA reads TGTGCCAGCAGCTCGCAACAGGGGACTAATTCACCCCTCCACTTT. Translation: CASSSQQGTNSPLHF. Drawing the rest from reference TRBV7-2 and TRBJ1-6, the complete variable domain is GAGVSQSPSNKVTEKGKDVELRCDPISGHTALYWYRQSLGQGLEFLIYFQGNSAPDKSGLPSDRFSAERTGGSVSTLTIQRTQQEDSAVYLCASSSQQGTNSPLHFGNGTRLTVT.